This T cell receptor (beta chain) is drawn from a study of blood T cell repertoires in COVID-19. As for the study in general: Whether acute or convalescent, the COVID-19 samples came from the United States, Italy and Spain.

Assay used: immunoSEQ multiplex PCR; TCRdb lists only in-frame clones, some missing. The sample contains around 260,000 clones, roughly 90% of which appear only once. The germline V and J ends were trimmed by 0 bases and 4 bases, with 13 bases remaining between them. Per the germline V gene, CDR1 is MNHEY and CDR2 is SVGEGT. There are 16 residues in the CDR3. Recruitment covered some 25 US areas and drew participants whose ages spanned about 18 to 95 years. Participant-given clinical history determined each cohort assignment. The sequenced material came from PBMCs or T cells enriched from blood (not recorded which). V is TRBV6-2 or TRBV6-3 and J is TRBJ1-5; a weak D match, TRBD1 (6 bases). The receptor comes from a woman aged 25 to 45 who had recovered from COVID-19. The CDR3 sequence is CASSYSIQGGNQPQHF. The CDR3 bases are TGTGCCAGCAGTTACTCGATACAGGGTGGTAATCAGCCCCAGCATTTT.